This record looks at one T cell receptor beta chain sequence and its context. Antigen: not known. The sample comes from a study of T cells in Graves' hyperthyroidism and ophthalmopathy. Exclusion of a patient resulted from uncontrolled infection, other autoimmune disease, pregnancy or lactation. Orbital computed tomography and thyroid ultrasound, together with serum TRAb and thyroxine and clinical symptoms, were used for diagnoses. Regarding the study as a whole: Also found in blood were most expanded thyroid clonotypes above 0.001.

Amplified TCR beta CDR3 regions derived from RNA transcripts. First-round RT-PCR targeting the TCR CDR3 was performed with the HTBI primer set. TCRdb recomputed calls from the multiplex PCR reads with MiXCR, one row per CDR3 protein. The sample has roughly 500,000 distinct CDR3 sequences, 35% to 50% seen once. The CDR3 runs to 15 residues. Between the trimmed V and J ends, which lost 4 bases and 5 bases, there was a span of 15 bases. Germline V gene sequence: CDR1 MGHDK, CDR2 SYGVNS. V and J are TRBV25-1 and TRBJ1-5; the D is unclear. This sequence originates from an adult woman with Graves' disease, either hyperthyroidism or ophthalmopathy (not recorded which). The sample comprised peripheral blood or thyroid tissue (not recorded which). The CDR3 DNA reads as TGTGCCAGCAGTGCAAGGCCCGGGAGGGATCAGCCCCAGCATTTT. It is translated as CASSARPGRDQPQHF.